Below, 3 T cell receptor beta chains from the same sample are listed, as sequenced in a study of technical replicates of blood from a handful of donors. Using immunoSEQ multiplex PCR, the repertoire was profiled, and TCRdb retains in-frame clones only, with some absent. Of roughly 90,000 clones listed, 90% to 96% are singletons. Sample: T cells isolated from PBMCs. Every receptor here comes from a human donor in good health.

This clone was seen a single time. The CDR3 loop is CASGQGGGGYNEQFF. The CDR3 DNA is TGTGCCAGCGGTCAGGGGGGAGGTGGTTACAATGAGCAGTTCTTC. The V and J genes are TRBV7-9 and TRBJ2-1; D perhaps matches TRBD1 (7 bases). CDR1 is SEHNR, CDR2 FQNEAQ, per germline (reference sequence). This CDR3 has 15 amino acids. The V and J ends lost 8 bases and 4 bases respectively, with 18 bases between them.

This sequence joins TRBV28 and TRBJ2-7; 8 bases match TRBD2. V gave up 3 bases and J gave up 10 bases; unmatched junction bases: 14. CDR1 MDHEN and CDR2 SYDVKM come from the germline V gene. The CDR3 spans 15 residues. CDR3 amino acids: CASSLVGAGATIQYF. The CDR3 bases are TGTGCCAGCAGTTTGGTGGGAGCGGGAGCCACTATTCAGTACTTC. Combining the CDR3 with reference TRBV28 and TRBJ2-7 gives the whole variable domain DVKVTQSSRYLVKRTGEKVFLECVQDMDHENMFWYRQDPGLGLRLIYFSYDVKMKEKGDIPEGYSVSREKKERFSLILESASTNQTSMYLCASSLVGAGATIQYFGPGTRLTVT.

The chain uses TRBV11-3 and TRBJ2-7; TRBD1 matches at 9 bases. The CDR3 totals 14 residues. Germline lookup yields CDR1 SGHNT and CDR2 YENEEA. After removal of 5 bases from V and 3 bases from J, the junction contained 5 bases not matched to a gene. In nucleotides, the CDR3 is TGTGCCAGCAGCCAGGGACAGGGAAGCTACGAGCAGTACTTC. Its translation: CASSQGQGSYEQYF. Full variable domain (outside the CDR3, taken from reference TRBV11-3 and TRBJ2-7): EAGVVQSPRYKIIEKKQPVAFWCNPISGHNTLYWYLQNLGQGPELLIRYENEEAVDDSQLPKDRFSAERLKGVDSTLKIQPAELGDSAVYLCASSQGQGSYEQYFGPGTRLTVT.